The T cell receptor (beta chain) described here comes from a study of T cell responses to AZD1222 COVID-19 vaccine. Study outcomes and limitations: Spike-specific TCR breadth and depth were elevated following two AZD1222 doses. Clonal diversity was possibly underestimated; the donors were predominantly white British and more often female. Among AZD1222 vaccinees, only six or seven were seropositive at baseline. The study sampled repertoires only after the peak T cell response.

In regard to this clone: No antigen is known for it.

This table comes from immunoSEQ multiplex PCR, and its TCRdb copy is limited to in-frame clones, with some not included. Here the sample spans some 150,000 clones, over 75% being singletons. The clonotype was recovered from an adult who received the MenACWY meningococcal vaccine as a control. The sequencing here drew on peripheral blood, taken 28 days after the second dose of the MenACWY control vaccine.

For the CDR3, the DNA is TGTGCCACCAGTGATACCGGGCCTAAGGGGGGCTACACCTTC. Protein sequence: CATSDTGPKGGYTF. The chain carries TRBV24-1 and TRBJ1-2, with D perhaps TRBD1 (5 bases). Germline V gives CDR1 KGHDR, CDR2 SFDVKD. The CDR3 sequence is 14 residues long. Deletions cut 3 bases from V and 8 bases from J, with 15 bases between.